This T cell receptor beta chain was identified in a study of blood T cell repertoires in COVID-19. The CDR3 runs to 17 residues. The table came from immunoSEQ multiplex PCR; TCRdb's copy has only in-frame clones and leaves some out. The repertoire holds about 260,000 clones, with around 84% as singletons. The participants were between roughly 18 and 89 years old and came from roughly 25 US areas. Participants had their cohort set by participant-reported clinical history. Source material: PBMCs or T cells enriched from blood (not recorded which). The clonotype comes from a man between 25 and 39 years old with acute COVID-19. The chain couples TRBV21-1 to TRBJ2-7; the table calls TRBD2, which could not be checked here. TRBV21-1 represents a pseudogene. This CDR3 reads CASKRTSGKYSRDEQYV. The CDR3 nucleotides read TGTGCCAGCAAACGGACTAGCGGGAAATATTCTCGGGACGAGCAGTACGTC.